What follows are 4 T cell receptor beta chains derived from one specimen sequenced in a study of shared clonotypes between healthy human individuals. Measured with immunoSEQ multiplex PCR; TCRdb has only the in-frame clones, and not every one. This sample has some 2,500,000 clones, with about 90% found just once. The sequenced sample consisted of naive CD4+ T cells from PBMCs. Sample subset: CD45RA+ positively selected. The receptors derive from a man aged 18 to 30 in good health. Some clones in this sample may be carry-over from other donors' samples.

V gene TRBV7-6 combines with J gene TRBJ1-2; tentative D call: TRBD1 (6 bases). Germline values: CDR1 SGHVS, CDR2 FNYEAQ. The CDR3 is 14 amino acids. V was trimmed by 5 bases and J by 5 bases, leaving 15 bases between them. The DNA for the CDR3 is TGTGCCAGCAGCCCCCGGACAGAAGGTTATGGCTACACCTTC. This encodes CASSPRTEGYGYTF.

V and J are TRBV6-6 and TRBJ2-7; D gene ambiguous. The CDR3 totals 13 residues. Germline loops: CDR1 MNHNY, CDR2 SVGAGI (reference sequence). V was pared by 8 bases and J by 5 bases, with 16 bases between. The CDR3 is CASRSLDGHEQYF. The DNA for the CDR3 is TGTGCCAGCCGCAGTCTTGATGGCCACGAGCAGTACTTC.

The chain couples TRBV28 to TRBJ2-7; no reliable D call. Germline CDR1 reads MDHEN; CDR2 reads SYDVKM. The V end lost 6 bases, the J end lost 2 bases, and 14 bases lay between the germline ends. The CDR3 spans 14 residues. The CDR3 region is CASRQSYRTYEQYF. CDR3 bases: TGTGCCAGCAGACAATCGTACCGTACCTACGAGCAGTACTTC.

The CDR3 sequence: CASSPPLSGRAQNIQYF. The CDR3 DNA sequence: TGTGCCAGCAGCCCCCCCCTGAGCGGGAGGGCCCAAAACATTCAGTACTTC. This chain uses TRBV9 with TRBJ2-4, with 10 bases aligning to TRBD2. Germline trimming cut 4 bases from V and 5 bases from J; bases unmatched to any gene: 12. This CDR3 spans 17 amino acids. Germline CDR1 and CDR2: SGDLS and YYNGEE. Looking up the rest from reference TRBV9 and TRBJ2-4 gives the full variable domain: DSGVTQTPKHLITATGQRVTLRCSPRSGDLSVYWYQQSLDQGLQFLIQYYNGEERAKGNILERFSAQQFPDLHSELNLSSLELGDSALYFCASSPPLSGRAQNIQYFGAGTRLSVL.